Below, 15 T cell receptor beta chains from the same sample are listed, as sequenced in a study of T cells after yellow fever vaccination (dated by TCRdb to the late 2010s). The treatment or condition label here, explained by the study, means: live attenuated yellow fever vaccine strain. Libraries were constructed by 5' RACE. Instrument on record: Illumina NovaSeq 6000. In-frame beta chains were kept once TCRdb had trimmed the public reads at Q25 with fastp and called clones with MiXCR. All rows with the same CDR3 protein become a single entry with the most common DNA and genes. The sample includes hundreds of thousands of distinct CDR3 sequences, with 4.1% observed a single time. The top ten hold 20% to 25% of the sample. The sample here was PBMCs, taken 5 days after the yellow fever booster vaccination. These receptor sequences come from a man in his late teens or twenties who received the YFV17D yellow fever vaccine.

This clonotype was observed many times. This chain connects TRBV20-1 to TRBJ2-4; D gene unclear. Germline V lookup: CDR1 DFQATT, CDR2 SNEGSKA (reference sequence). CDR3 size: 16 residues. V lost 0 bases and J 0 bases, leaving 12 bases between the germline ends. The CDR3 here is CSARDPMSLAKNIQYF. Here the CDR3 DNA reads TGCAGTGCTAGAGATCCCATGTCGCTAGCCAAAAACATTCAGTACTTC.

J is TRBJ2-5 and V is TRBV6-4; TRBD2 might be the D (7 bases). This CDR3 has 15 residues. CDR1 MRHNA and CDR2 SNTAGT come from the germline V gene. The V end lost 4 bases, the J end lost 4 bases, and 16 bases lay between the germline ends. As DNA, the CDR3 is TGTGCCAGCAGTGTAGGAGGGGGGGCAGGAGAGACCCAGTACTTC. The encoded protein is CASSVGGGAGETQYF.

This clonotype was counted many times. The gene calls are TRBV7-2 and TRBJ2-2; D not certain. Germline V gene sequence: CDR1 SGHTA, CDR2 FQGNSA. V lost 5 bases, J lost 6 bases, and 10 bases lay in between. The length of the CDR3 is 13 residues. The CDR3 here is CASSPSWSGELFF. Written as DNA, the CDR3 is TGTGCCAGCAGCCCTAGTTGGTCCGGGGAGCTGTTTTTT.

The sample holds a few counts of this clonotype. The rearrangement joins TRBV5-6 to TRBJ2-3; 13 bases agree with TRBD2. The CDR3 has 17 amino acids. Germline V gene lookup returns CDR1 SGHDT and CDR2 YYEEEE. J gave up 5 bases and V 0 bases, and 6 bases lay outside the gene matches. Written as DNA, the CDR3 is TGTGCCAGCAGCTTGGTTACTAGCGGGGGGGCCGGAGATACGCAGTATTTT. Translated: CASSLVTSGGAGDTQYF.

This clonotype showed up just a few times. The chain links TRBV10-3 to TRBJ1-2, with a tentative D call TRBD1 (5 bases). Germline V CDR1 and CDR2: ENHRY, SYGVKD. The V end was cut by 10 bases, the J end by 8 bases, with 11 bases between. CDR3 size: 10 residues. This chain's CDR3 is CASGHRGYTF. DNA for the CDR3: TGTGCCAGTGGACATCGGGGCTACACCTTC.

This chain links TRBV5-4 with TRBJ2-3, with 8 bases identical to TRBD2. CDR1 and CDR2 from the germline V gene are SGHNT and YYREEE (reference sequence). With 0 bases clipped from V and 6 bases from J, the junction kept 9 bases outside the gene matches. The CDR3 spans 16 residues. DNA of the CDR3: TGTGCCAGCAGCTTGGCCGGGACTAGGGGGGTCGATACGCAGTATTTT. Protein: CASSLAGTRGVDTQYF. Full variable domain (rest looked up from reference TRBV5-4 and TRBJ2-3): ETGVTQSPTHLIKTRGQQVTLRCSSQSGHNTVSWYQQALGQGPQFIFQYYREEENGRGNFPPRFSGLQFPNYSSELNVNALELDDSALYLCASSLAGTRGVDTQYFGPGTRLTVL.

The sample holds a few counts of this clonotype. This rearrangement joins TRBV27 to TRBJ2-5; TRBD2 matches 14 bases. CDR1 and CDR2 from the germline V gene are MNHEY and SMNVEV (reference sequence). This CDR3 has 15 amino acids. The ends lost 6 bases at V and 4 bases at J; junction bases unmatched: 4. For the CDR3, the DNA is TGTGCCAGCAGGCGACTAGCGGGGGGGCCAGAGACCCAGTACTTC. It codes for CASRRLAGGPETQYF.

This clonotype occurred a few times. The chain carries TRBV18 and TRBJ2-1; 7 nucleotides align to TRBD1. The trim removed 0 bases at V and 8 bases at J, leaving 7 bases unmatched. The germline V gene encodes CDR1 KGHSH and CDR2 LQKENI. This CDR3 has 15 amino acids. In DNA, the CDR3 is TGTGCCAGCTCACCACCGATAGGGGGCGGAGATGAGCAGTTCTTC. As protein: CASSPPIGGGDEQFF.

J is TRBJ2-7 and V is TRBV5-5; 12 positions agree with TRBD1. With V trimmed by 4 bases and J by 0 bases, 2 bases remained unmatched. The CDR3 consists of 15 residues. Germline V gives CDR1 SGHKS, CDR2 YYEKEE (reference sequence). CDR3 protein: CASSRGQGASYEQYV. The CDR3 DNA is TGTGCCAGCAGCCGGGGACAGGGGGCCTCCTACGAGCAGTACGTC.

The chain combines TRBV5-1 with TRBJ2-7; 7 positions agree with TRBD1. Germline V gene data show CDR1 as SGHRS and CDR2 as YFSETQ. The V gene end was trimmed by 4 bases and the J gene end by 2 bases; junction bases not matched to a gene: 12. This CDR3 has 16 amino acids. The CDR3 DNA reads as TGCGCCAGCAGCCTACTAGGGGGCTCTCCTACCTACGAGCAGTACTTC. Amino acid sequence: CASSLLGGSPTYEQYF.

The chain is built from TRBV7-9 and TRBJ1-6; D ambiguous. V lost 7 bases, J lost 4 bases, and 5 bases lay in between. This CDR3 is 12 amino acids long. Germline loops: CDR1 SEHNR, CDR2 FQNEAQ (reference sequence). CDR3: CASTRYNSPLHF. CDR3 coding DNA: TGTGCCAGCACCCGATATAATTCACCCCTCCACTTT.

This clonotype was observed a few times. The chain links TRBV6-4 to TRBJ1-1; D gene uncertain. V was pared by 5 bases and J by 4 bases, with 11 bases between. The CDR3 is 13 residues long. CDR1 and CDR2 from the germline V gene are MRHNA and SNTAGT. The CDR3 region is CASSQRLSTEAFF. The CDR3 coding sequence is TGTGCCAGCAGTCAGCGTTTGAGCACTGAAGCTTTCTTT.

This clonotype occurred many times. The CDR3 reads CATSREGAASSYEQYV. The CDR3 region has the DNA TGTGCCACCAGCAGAGAAGGGGCGGCAAGCTCCTACGAGCAGTACGTC. The rearrangement uses TRBV15 and TRBJ2-7; maybe TRBD1 (5 bases). This CDR3 is built from 16 residues. CDR1 and CDR2 (germline): LNHNV, YYDKDF (reference sequence). V was pared by 0 bases and J by 0 bases, with 12 bases between.

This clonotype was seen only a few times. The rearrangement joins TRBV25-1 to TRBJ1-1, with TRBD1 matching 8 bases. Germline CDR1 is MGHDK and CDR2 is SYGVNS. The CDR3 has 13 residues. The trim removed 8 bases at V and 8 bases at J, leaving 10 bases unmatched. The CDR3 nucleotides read TGTGCCAGCCGCCCTGGACAGGGCAGGGAAGCTTTCTTT. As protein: CASRPGQGREAFF.

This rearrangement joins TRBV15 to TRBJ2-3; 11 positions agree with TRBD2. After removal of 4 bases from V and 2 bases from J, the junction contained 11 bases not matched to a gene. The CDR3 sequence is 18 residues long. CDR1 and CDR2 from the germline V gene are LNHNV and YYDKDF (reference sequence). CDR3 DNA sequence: TGTGCCACCAGCACCCCGCTAGCGGGGGGCCATTACACAGATACGCAGTATTTT. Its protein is CATSTPLAGGHYTDTQYF.